This is a list of T cell receptor beta chains from one sample in a study of OX40 agonist ivuxolimab in advanced cancers. Assay used: immunoSEQ multiplex PCR; TCRdb lists only in-frame clones, some missing. The sample lists around 37,000 clones; 75% to 85% were seen once. The sequencing here drew on CD4+ or CD8+ T cells sorted from blood, taken in a trial of the OX40 agonist ivuxolimab. These receptors came from an adult with an advanced solid tumor such as melanoma, head and neck, liver or kidney cancer. Each CDR3 is given with its conserved first and last residue. A D gene is named only where the DNA matches it firmly. Clone sizes are given selectively: once, few, many, or a class where the clone is expanded.

clone size | D gene | J gene | V gene | CDR3 protein | CDR3 DNA
once | TRBD1 | TRBJ1-3 | TRBV15 | CATSREWGTVSGNTIYF | TGTGCCACCAGCAGAGAATGGGGGACAGTCTCTGGAAACACCATATATTTT
. | . | TRBJ1-6 | TRBV6-5 | CASSYLGARSPLHF | TGTGCCAGCAGTTACTTGGGGGCGCGCTCACCCCTCCACTTT
. | . | TRBJ1-3 | TRBV5-6 | CASSPRLSSGNTIYF | TGTGCCAGCAGTCCCAGGCTAAGCTCTGGAAACACCATATATTTT
. | . | TRBJ2-1 | TRBV6-1 | CASRDPGYEQFF | TGTGCCAGCAGGGACCCGGGGTATGAGCAGTTCTTC
. | TRBD2 | TRBJ2-5 | TRBV5-1 | CASSFNFGGARRGLSQETQYF | TGCGCCAGCAGCTTTAATTTCGGGGGGGCCCGTAGGGGGTTATCTCAAGAGACCCAGTACTTC
. | . | TRBJ2-3 | TRBV5-1 | CASRAGNPTDTQYF | TGCGCCAGCAGGGCCGGGAATCCCACAGATACGCAGTATTTT
few | . | TRBJ1-1 | TRBV19 | CASRQLLNTEAFF | TGTGCCAGCCGACAGCTCCTGAACACTGAAGCTTTCTTT
. | TRBD1 | TRBJ1-6 | TRBV6-1 | CASRDYGTDNSPLHF | TGTGCCAGCAGAGATTACGGGACAGATAATTCACCCCTCCACTTT
few | TRBD2 | TRBJ2-1 | TRBV7-2 | CASSEGLRQRREFF | TGTGCCAGCAGTGAGGGACTACGCCAACGCCGGGAATTCTTC
few | TRBD1 | TRBJ1-2 | TRBV7-8 | CASSSGTGVGYTF | TGTGCCAGCAGCTCAGGGACAGGGGTAGGCTACACCTTC
. | TRBD2 | TRBJ2-2 | TRBV2 | CASSVTSGSYTGELFF | TGTGCCAGCAGTGTGACTAGCGGGAGCTACACCGGGGAGCTGTTTTTT
. | . | TRBJ1-1 | TRBV6-1 | CASILDIPNTEAFF | TGTGCCAGCATTCTTGACATTCCGAACACTGAAGCTTTCTTT
. | TRBD1 | TRBJ1-2 | TRBV19 | CASSIGQGYGYTF | TGTGCCAGTAGTATCGGACAGGGGTATGGCTACACCTTC
few | . | TRBJ1-2 | TRBV7-2 | CASSLRQTDGGYTF | TGTGCCAGCAGCCTACGACAAACGGACGGTGGCTACACCTTC
once | . | TRBJ2-3 | TRBV7-3 | CASSFGNTDTQYF | TGTGCCAGCAGCTTCGGGAACACAGATACGCAGTATTTT
few | TRBD1 | TRBJ1-1 | TRBV10-2 | CASSGQGGLNTEAFF | TGCGCCAGCAGTGGACAGGGGGGTCTGAACACTGAAGCTTTCTTT
. | . | TRBJ1-1 | TRBV28 | CASKSEMNTEAFF | TGTGCCAGCAAATCGGAGATGAACACTGAAGCTTTCTTT
. | . | TRBJ2-5 | TRBV5-1 | CASSLGLGLGETQYF | TGCGCCAGCAGCTTGGGTTTAGGGCTGGGGGAGACCCAGTACTTC
. | . | TRBJ1-3 | TRBV5-5 | CASSPEASGNTIYF | TGTGCCAGCAGCCCGGAAGCGTCTGGAAACACCATATATTTT
medium-sized | . | TRBJ1-1 | TRBV7-9 | CASSLVGRELRAFF | TGTGCCAGCAGCTTAGTAGGTAGGGAGTTGCGGGCTTTCTTT
. | TRBD1 | TRBJ2-3 | TRBV7-2 | CASSQRDSGVSTDTQYF | TGTGCCAGCAGCCAGAGGGACAGTGGGGTAAGCACAGATACGCAGTATTTT
. | TRBD1 | TRBJ2-7 | TRBV28 | CASSLSLSRQGFDEQYF | TGTGCCAGCAGTTTAAGTTTAAGTAGACAGGGATTCGACGAGCAGTACTTC
. | TRBD2 | TRBJ2-7 | TRBV7-8 | CASTPPLRTSGRGEQYF | TGTGCCAGCACTCCCCCGCTTCGGACTAGCGGGAGGGGAGAGCAGTACTTC
. | . | TRBJ2-7 | TRBV13 | CASSSNRGGSYEQYF | TGTGCCAGCAGCTCAAACAGGGGGGGTTCCTACGAGCAGTACTTC
. | . | TRBJ1-6 | TRBV6-6 | CASSYSTSPLHF | TGTGCCAGCAGTTACTCGACTTCACCCCTCCACTTT
. | . | TRBJ2-3 | TRBV4-1 | CASSQDLTDTQYF | TGCGCCAGCAGCCAAGACCTCACAGATACGCAGTATTTT
. | TRBD1 | TRBJ2-7 | TRBV6-1 | CASSEFGTGPYEQYF | TGTGCCAGCAGTGAATTCGGGACAGGGCCCTACGAGCAGTACTTC
. | . | TRBJ2-3 | TRBV14 | CASSQVADTQYF | TGTGCCAGCAGCCAAGTTGCAGATACGCAGTATTTT
. | TRBD1 | TRBJ2-7 | TRBV4-1 | CASSQARDRGLLEQYF | TGCGCCAGCAGCCAAGCGAGGGACAGGGGGCTTTTGGAGCAGTACTTC
once | . | TRBJ2-5 | TRBV2 | CASSEFLGTQYF | TGTGCCAGCAGTGAATTTCTCGGGACCCAGTACTTC
. | . | TRBJ2-5 | TRBV9 | CASSPLRTDQETQYF | TGTGCCAGCAGCCCCCTAAGGACAGATCAAGAGACCCAGTACTTC
. | . | TRBJ1-1 | TRBV5-6 | CASSLGRGAHYIEAFF | TGTGCCAGCAGCTTGGGGCGGGGGGCGCATTATATTGAAGCTTTCTTT
. | . | TRBJ2-1 | TRBV10-3 | CAISESAWWNEQFF | TGTGCCATCAGTGAGTCGGCTTGGTGGAATGAGCAGTTCTTC
. | . | TRBJ1-4 | TRBV7-3 | CASSLKPGEKLFF | TGTGCCAGCAGCTTAAAGCCCGGGGAAAAACTGTTTTTT
. | TRBD1 | TRBJ2-7 | TRBV29-1 | CSVGWDRDHQYF | TGCAGCGTTGGGTGGGACAGGGACCATCAGTACTTC
. | . | TRBJ2-1 | TRBV13 | CASSSRTKYNEQFF | TGTGCCAGCAGCTCCCGGACTAAATACAATGAGCAGTTCTTC
. | TRBD1 | TRBJ2-1 | TRBV6-5 | CASRSDRDEQFF | TGTGCCAGCAGAAGCGACAGGGATGAGCAGTTCTTC
. | TRBD1 | TRBJ2-6 | TRBV7-2 | CASSQDRFSGANVLTF | TGTGCCAGCAGCCAGGACAGGTTCTCTGGGGCCAACGTCCTGACTTTC
. | . | TRBJ2-3 | TRBV11-2 | CASSLGTGGGRYTDTQYF | TGTGCCAGCAGCTTGGGGACTGGTGGGGGGAGGTACACAGATACGCAGTATTTT
once | . | TRBJ1-5 | TRBV28 | CASLGALHNQPQHF | TGTGCCAGCCTGGGGGCCCTGCATAATCAGCCCCAGCATTTT
. | TRBD1 | TRBJ1-3 | TRBV4-3 | CASSQDPAWTGGNTIYF | TGCGCCAGCAGCCAAGATCCCGCCTGGACAGGCGGAAACACCATATATTTT
. | . | TRBJ2-2 | TRBV6-6 | CASSYSGDTGELFF | TGTGCCAGCAGTTACTCCGGGGACACCGGGGAGCTGTTTTTT